This is a list of T cell receptor beta chains from one sample in a study of shared clonotypes between healthy human individuals. The method was immunoSEQ multiplex PCR; TCRdb's version includes in-frame clones alone and lacks a portion of them. The table shows approximately 330,000 clones, with roughly 80% occurring only once. Specimen: memory CD4+ T cells sorted from blood. The receptors were sampled from a man in his thirties or forties in good health. Each CDR3 is given with its conserved first and last residue. Fields, in order: J gene, clone size, D gene, V gene, CDR3 DNA, CDR3 protein. A D gene is named only where the DNA matches it firmly. Where a row states a size, it is once, few, many or the class of an expanded clone; other rows omit it.

TRBJ2-2 | . | TRBD2 | TRBV19 | TGTGCCAGTAGATCTCCGGGACTAGCAATGACCGGGGAGCTGTTTTTT | CASRSPGLAMTGELFF
TRBJ2-7 | . | TRBD2 | TRBV6-5 | TGTGCCAGCAGTTACGATCTAGCGGCCGCGTCCTACGAGCAGTACTTC | CASSYDLAAASYEQYF
TRBJ2-1 | few | TRBD1 | TRBV18 | TGTGCCAGCTCACCAGGGACAGGGGGCAATGAGCAGTTCTTC | CASSPGTGGNEQFF
TRBJ2-1 | . | . | TRBV7-2 | TGTGCCAGCAGCTTATGGCAGGGCGGGAATGAGCAGTTCTTC | CASSLWQGGNEQFF
TRBJ2-7 | . | . | TRBV15 | TGTGCCACCAGCAGAGATCAAACAGGTCTTGGCGAGCAGTACTTC | CATSRDQTGLGEQYF
TRBJ1-2 | . | . | TRBV7-9 | TGTGCCAGCAGCTCCGGGACAATCTATGGCTACACCTTC | CASSSGTIYGYTF
TRBJ2-3 | . | . | TRBV5-6 | TGTGCCAGCAGCTTTGGGGGCTCTAGCACAGATACGCAGTATTTT | CASSFGGSSTDTQYF
TRBJ2-3 | . | TRBD1 | TRBV7-2 | TGTGCCAGCAGGAGGGGGCTAGGCACAGATACGCAGTATTTT | CASRRGLGTDTQYF
TRBJ2-2 | few | . | TRBV11-2 | TGTGCCAGCAGCTTTTCTAATGTTCGTACCGGGGAGCTGTTTTTT | CASSFSNVRTGELFF
TRBJ2-1 | . | TRBD2 | TRBV2 | TGTGCCAGCAGTGAAAGGGGCGGGAGCTCCTACAATGAGCAGTTCTTC | CASSERGGSSYNEQFF
TRBJ1-2 | . | . | TRBV25-1 | TGTGCCAGCAGTGAATTGAGGGTCGATGGCTACACCTTC | CASSELRVDGYTF
TRBJ2-1 | . | TRBD2 | TRBV5-1 | TGCGCCAGCAGCTTTCCCCAAGCGGGAAGTCTGAATGAGCAGTTCTTC | CASSFPQAGSLNEQFF
TRBJ1-3 | . | TRBD1 | TRBV11-2 | TGTGCCAGCAGCGCGATACAGGGGGGAAACACCATATATTTT | CASSAIQGGNTIYF
TRBJ2-1 | . | . | TRBV27 | TGTGCCACCAAGCAGGAATACAATGAGCAGTTCTTC | CATKQEYNEQFF
TRBJ2-1 | . | . | TRBV7-9 | TGTGCCAGCAGCTTTTTAGGCGCGGGTGAGCAGTTCTTC | CASSFLGAGEQFF
TRBJ2-1 | . | TRBD2 | TRBV25-1 | TGTGCCAGCAGTGAATACGGGGGGGAGCAGTTCTTC | CASSEYGGEQFF
TRBJ2-7 | . | . | TRBV27 | TGTGCCAGCAGTCCCCGCGGAGGGTTGACCTACGAGCAGTACTTC | CASSPRGGLTYEQYF
TRBJ2-2 | few | . | TRBV6-1 | TGTGCCAGCAGTGCCCCCGGGACCGCGAACACCGGGGAGCTGTTTTTT | CASSAPGTANTGELFF
TRBJ2-4 | . | TRBD2 | TRBV6-4 | TGTGCCAGCAGTAGACGGGAGGGGGACATTCAGTACTTC | CASSRREGDIQYF
TRBJ2-1 | . | . | TRBV5-1 | TGCGCCAGCAGCTTGGGACCCAGTAAGGGGAATGAGCAGTTCTTC | CASSLGPSKGNEQFF
TRBJ1-5 | . | . | TRBV27 | TGTGCCAGCAGTTTACGCGGCAATCAGCCCCAGCATTTT | CASSLRGNQPQHF
TRBJ2-7 | . | . | TRBV25-1 | TGTGCCAGCAGTACGGGACAGCAGCGGGAGTGCGGGTTCTATGAGCAGTACTTC | CASSTGQQRECGFYEQYF
TRBJ2-6 | . | . | TRBV18 | TGTGCCAGCTCACCAAGGGACACCTCTGGGGCCAACGTCCTGACTTTC | CASSPRDTSGANVLTF
TRBJ2-5 | . | . | TRBV5-1 | TGCGCCAGCAGTTCCCTTGGGAGACCCCAAGAGACCCAGTACTTC | CASSSLGRPQETQYF
TRBJ2-3 | . | TRBD2 | TRBV10-1 | TGCGCCAGCAGTGGTGGTAGCGGGAGCACAGATACGCAGTATTTT | CASSGGSGSTDTQYF
TRBJ2-5 | . | . | TRBV5-1 | TGCGCCAGCAGCTACCAGAAACAAGAGACCCAGTACTTC | CASSYQKQETQYF
TRBJ2-2 | . | TRBD2 | TRBV6-6 | TGTGCCAGCAGAGAGCGGGAGATTGCCGGGGAGCTGTTTTTT | CASREREIAGELFF
TRBJ1-2 | many | . | TRBV5-4 | TGTGCCAGCAGCTTAAGACGGGAACCTAACTATGGCTACACCTTC | CASSLRREPNYGYTF
TRBJ2-1 | . | . | TRBV7-8 | TGTGCCAGCAGCTTATTCCCCGCGGGTACACTCAATGAGCAGTTCTTC | CASSLFPAGTLNEQFF
TRBJ2-7 | once | . | TRBV1 | TGCACCAGCTGCCCCCCACGACTAGCTGTCTACGAGCAGTACTTC | CTSCPPRLAVYEQYF
TRBJ2-1 | . | . | TRBV29-1 | TGCAGCGTTGGTGGAGTCCCCTACAATGAGCAGTTCTTC | CSVGGVPYNEQFF
TRBJ2-1 | many | . | TRBV5-1 | TGCGCCAGCCGACTGGGGACGGCGTCCGGTGAGCAGTTCTTC | CASRLGTASGEQFF
TRBJ2-7 | . | TRBD1 | TRBV5-6 | TGTGCCAGCAGCCCCGGCCGACAGGGAACCTACGAGCAGTACTTC | CASSPGRQGTYEQYF